Each of the 4 T cell receptor beta chains below was sequenced from the same sample in a study of tissue T cells after allogeneic stem cell transplantation. Sequenced by immunoSEQ multiplex PCR; TCRdb stores in-frame clones only, minus some. This table has more than 9,000 clones, roughly 70% appearing once. The source was tissue from the right colon, collected at autopsy. These receptors came from a woman aged 18-49 years with breast cancer.

The chain employs TRBV9 and TRBJ1-5; TRBD1 aligns across 8 bases. In germline, CDR1 is SGDLS, CDR2 YYNGEE. The ends lost 2 bases at V and 4 bases at J; junction bases unmatched: 2. CDR3 length: 14 residues. CDR3 nucleotide sequence: TGTGCCAGCAGCGTTGGGACAGGTAATCAGCCCCAGCATTTT. Residues: CASSVGTGNQPQHF.

This clone has only a few counts. The chain carries TRBV7-8 and TRBJ2-7, with D possibly matching TRBD2 (6 bases). The CDR3 totals 15 residues. Germline lookup yields CDR1 SGHVS and CDR2 FQNEAQ. V gave up 7 bases and J gave up 5 bases, with 21 bases separating them. The CDR3 DNA reads as TGTGCCAGCACCCTCGGGGGATGGGGGTGGAACGAGCAGTACTTC. Protein sequence: CASTLGGWGWNEQYF. The whole variable domain, remainder taken from reference TRBV7-8 and TRBJ2-7, is GAGVSQSPRYKVAKRGQDVALRCDPISGHVSLFWYQQALGQGPEFLTYFQNEAQLDKSGLPSDRFFAERPEGSVSTLKIQRTQQEDSAVYLCASTLGGWGWNEQYFGPGTRLTVT.

V gene TRBV2 combines with J gene TRBJ1-6; a weak D match, TRBD1 (5 bases). This CDR3 contains 13 residues. The germline CDR1 and CDR2 sequences are SNHLY and FYNNEI. V was shortened by 7 bases and J by 10 bases, with 14 bases between the two germline ends. The DNA for the CDR3 is TGTGCCAGCAAGACAGAGTGGGGATCACCCCTCCACTTT. Its protein is CASKTEWGSPLHF. The full variable domain, with the rest looked up from reference TRBV2 and TRBJ1-6, is EPEVTQTPSHQVTQMGQEVILRCVPISNHLYFYWYRQILGQKVEFLVSFYNNEISEKSEIFDDQFSVERPDGSNFTLKIRSTKLEDSAMYFCASKTEWGSPLHFGNGTRLTVT.

CDR3 coding DNA: TGTGCCAGCATCTCTTCTCGGTGGAACACTGAAGCTTTCTTT. It yields the protein CASISSRWNTEAFF. The V gene is TRBV6-5, the J gene TRBJ1-1; D is undetermined. Germline V gives CDR1 MNHEY, CDR2 SVGAGI. The CDR3 is made up of 14 amino acids. Trimming took off 7 bases at V and 1 base at J, with 13 bases between the two ends.